This entry features one TCR beta chain sequence. Its antigen remains unidentified. This sample was taken from a study of cytomegalovirus exposure and HLA in healthy donors. Study conclusions and caveats: In an earlier analysis, about 87% or about 30%: the productive usage of most TCR beta V segments.

From germline, CDR1 is MRHNA and CDR2 SNTAGT. The CDR3 extends over 15 amino acids. The V and J ends lost 5 bases and 0 bases respectively, with 11 bases between them. Primers for the PCR totalled 60 Vbeta and 13 Jbeta. Some clones are missing from TCRdb's copy, which holds only in-frame ones; the method was immunoSEQ multiplex PCR. The data contain fewer than 200,000 clones, around 85% of them singletons. The chain carries TRBV6-4 and TRBJ2-1, with no clear D. Sequences were obtained from PBMCs. This TCR came from a woman younger than 45 in good health and CMV-seronegative. The CDR3, as DNA: TGTGCCAGCAGTTCCAGCCGGAGCTCCTACAATGAGCAGTTCTTC. Translating gives CASSSSRSSYNEQFF.